Each of the 25 T cell receptor beta chains below was sequenced from the same sample in a study of blood T cell repertoires in COVID-19 (TCRdb year 2020). Libraries were made using the immunoSEQ multiplex PCR assay. TCRdb holds this immuneACCESS table with in-frame rearrangements only. Some clones are missing; in checked studies, unresolved V genes explain under half, and the rest has no known cause. This sample has some 250,000 clones in its table, and around four fifths of those were observed once. Together, the top ten hold around an eighth of the sample. Sequencing was carried out using peripheral blood. Receptor source: an older woman with active or convalescent COVID-19.

The chain couples TRBV5-1 to TRBJ2-1; D uncertain. The germline V gene encodes CDR1 SGHRS and CDR2 YFSETQ. V was trimmed by 0 bases and J by 8 bases, leaving 6 bases between them. The CDR3 loop spans 12 amino acids. CDR3 region: CASSLGQDEQFF. CDR3 coding DNA: TGCGCCAGCAGCTTGGGGCAGGATGAGCAGTTCTTC.

This clone has just one count. The chain joins TRBV4-1 to TRBJ1-1; TRBD1 is a possible D gene (6 bases). CDR1 and CDR2 (germline): MGHRA, YSYEKL. The CDR3 loop spans 17 amino acids. V was trimmed by 1 base and J by 4 bases, leaving 19 bases between them. The CDR3 DNA reads as TGCGCCAGCAGCCAAGGGGCCAACAGGGAGATGGGCACTGAAGCTTTCTTT. Its translation: CASSQGANREMGTEAFF.

The chain links TRBV6-5 to TRBJ2-1; 9 bases align to TRBD1. The trim removed 5 bases at V and 7 bases at J, leaving 9 bases unmatched. Germline lookup yields CDR1 MNHEY and CDR2 SVGAGI. The CDR3 has 15 residues. The CDR3 sequence is CASSPYRGRGNEQFF. CDR3 DNA: TGTGCCAGCAGTCCCTACAGGGGGCGAGGAAATGAGCAGTTCTTC.

A single count supports this clone. The rearrangement joins TRBV5-4 to TRBJ2-3; 11 nucleotides agree with TRBD2. V dropped 2 bases and J dropped 4; count of bases not matched to a gene: 9. The CDR3 runs to 17 residues. The germline CDR1 and CDR2 sequences are SGHNT and YYREEE (reference sequence). CDR3 residues: CASSFLAGGGVPDTQYF. For the CDR3, the DNA is TGTGCCAGCAGCTTTCTAGCGGGGGGCGGGGTCCCAGATACGCAGTATTTT.

The chain uses TRBV5-1 and TRBJ2-1; 9 nucleotides line up with TRBD2. There are 14 residues in the CDR3. Germline V gives CDR1 SGHRS, CDR2 YFSETQ. Unmatched junction bases numbered 6, after V lost 4 bases and J lost 7 bases. The DNA for the CDR3 is TGCGCCAGCAGCCCTAGCGGGGAGATGAATGAGCAGTTCTTC. Encoded protein: CASSPSGEMNEQFF.

DNA for the CDR3: TGCGCCAGCAGTGAACGGGAGGCGGCTAACTATGGCTACACCTTC. Translation: CASSEREAANYGYTF. This rearrangement joins TRBV10-2 to TRBJ1-2; D uncertain. The CDR3 spans 15 residues. CDR1 and CDR2 from the germline V gene are WSHSY and SAAADI. Trimming removed 3 bases at V and 0 bases at J, with 11 bases between.

This clone has only a few counts. The chain combines TRBV30 with TRBJ1-2; D may be TRBD1 (5 bases). Trimming removed 8 bases from V and 0 bases from J, with 19 bases in between. Germline CDR1 and CDR2: GTSNPN and SVGIG (reference sequence). The CDR3 totals 15 residues. CDR3: CAHKFRQGTNYGYTF. CDR3 DNA sequence: TGTGCCCACAAATTTCGTCAGGGAACTAACTATGGCTACACCTTC.

The J gene is TRBJ2-5, the V gene TRBV6-1, with 11 bases fitting TRBD1. The CDR3 sequence is 15 residues long. The V gene end was trimmed by 3 bases and the J gene end by 4 bases; junction bases not matched to a gene: 4. Germline CDR1 and CDR2: MNHNS and SASEGT. The CDR3 sequence is CASSDRDRGRETQYF. In DNA form, the CDR3 reads TGTGCCAGCAGTGATCGGGACAGGGGGAGAGAGACCCAGTACTTC.

This rearrangement joins TRBV19 to TRBJ2-5; D unclear. There are 13 residues in the CDR3. The V and J ends lost 3 bases and 1 base respectively, with 6 bases between them. Germline values: CDR1 LNHDA, CDR2 SQIVND (reference sequence). CDR3 DNA: TGTGCCAGTAGTATCTCTATCCAAGAGACCCAGTACTTC. Its translation: CASSISIQETQYF.

V and J are TRBV10-2 and TRBJ1-4; D is unclear. Trimming took 6 bases from V and 8 from J, leaving 16 bases between them. In germline, CDR1 is WSHSY, CDR2 SAAADI. The CDR3 is 14 amino acids. The CDR3 region is CASRPTLGFEKLFF. DNA of the CDR3: TGCGCCAGCAGACCGACCCTCGGGTTCGAAAAACTGTTTTTT.

The rearrangement joins TRBV7-2 to TRBJ1-5; 7 bases match TRBD1. CDR1 and CDR2 (germline): SGHTA, FQGNSA. With V trimmed by 2 bases and J by 0 bases, 10 bases remained unmatched. This CDR3 spans 18 amino acids. The CDR3 protein is CASSLSGTESNSNQPQHF. CDR3 coding DNA: TGTGCCAGCAGCTTATCTGGGACAGAGAGTAATAGCAATCAGCCCCAGCATTTT.

As DNA, the CDR3 is TGCGCCAGCAGTGCCCCGGGACAGGGGTTGCTGTTTTTT. Translating gives CASSAPGQGLLFF. J is TRBJ2-2 and V is TRBV10-1; 10 bases line up with TRBD1. V lost 4 bases, J lost 13 bases, and 6 bases stayed unmatched. Germline V gives CDR1 WNHNN, CDR2 SYGVQD (reference sequence). This CDR3 is 13 amino acids long.

V usage is TRBV5-1 and J usage is TRBJ2-3; 10 bases align to TRBD1. Germline trimming cut 4 bases from V and 4 bases from J; bases unmatched to any gene: 6. Germline CDR1 SGHRS, CDR2 YFSETQ. The CDR3 loop spans 15 amino acids. The CDR3 loop is CASSPTGGKADTQYF. In DNA form, the CDR3 reads TGCGCCAGCAGCCCGACAGGGGGCAAGGCAGATACGCAGTATTTT.

The chain links TRBV7-2 to TRBJ1-2; 10 bases agree with TRBD1. Germline assignment: CDR1 SGHTA and CDR2 FQGNSA. J was trimmed by 4 bases and V by 5 bases; bases with no gene match: 7. CDR3 length: 15 residues. The CDR3 sequence is CASSPGQGHSYGYTF. The CDR3 DNA reads as TGTGCCAGCAGCCCGGGACAGGGGCACTCCTATGGCTACACCTTC.

The V call is TRBV5-4, the J call TRBJ1-3; TRBD1 aligns across 8 bases. Trimming removed 4 bases from V and 1 base from J; junction bases left unmatched: 7. The CDR3 sequence is 16 residues long. Germline CDR1 is SGHNT and CDR2 is YYREEE (reference sequence). This chain's CDR3 is CASSRQGTTSGNTIYF. Written as DNA, the CDR3 is TGTGCCAGCAGCCGACAGGGGACCACATCTGGAAACACCATATATTTT.

This rearrangement joins TRBV2 to TRBJ1-5; D is uncertain. V gave up 10 bases and J gave up 4 bases, with 17 bases separating them. From germline, CDR1 is SNHLY and CDR2 FYNNEI. The CDR3 sequence is 14 residues long. The CDR3 is CATSLGRLNQPQHF. Here the CDR3 DNA reads TGTGCCACCTCACTTGGGAGGCTAAATCAGCCCCAGCATTTT.

This chain links TRBV14 with TRBJ1-1, with 11 nucleotides matching TRBD1. The J segment lost 11 bases and the V segment lost 2 bases, leaving 16 bases of the junction unmatched. In germline, CDR1 is SGHDN, CDR2 FVKESK. The CDR3 is 17 residues long. CDR3 nucleotide sequence: TGTGCCAGCAGCCAACCCCCGGGACAGGGGGGCCCCATTCTGGCTTTCTTT. It translates to CASSQPPGQGGPILAFF. The full variable domain, in which reference TRBV14 and TRBJ1-1 provide the parts outside the CDR3, is EAGVTQFPSHSVIEKGQTVTLRCDPISGHDNLYWYRRVMGKEIKFLLHFVKESKQDESGMPNNRFLAERTGGTYSTLKVQPAELEDSGVYFCASSQPPGQGGPILAFFGQGTRLTVV.

This chain joins TRBV19 and TRBJ2-6; the D is unclear. V lost 9 bases and J lost 2, with 17 bases in between. Looked up from germline, CDR1 is LNHDA and CDR2 is SQIVND (reference sequence). CDR3 length equals 16 residues. In DNA, the CDR3 is TGTGCCAGCCAGGTCCTTACCTTCCCTGGGGCCAACGTCCTGACTTTC. The encoded protein is CASQVLTFPGANVLTF.

This clone was counted only a few times. The chain employs TRBV7-2 and TRBJ1-1, with TRBD1 matching 7 bases. Germline-derived CDR1 and CDR2 are SGHTA and FQGNSA. The CDR3 runs to 14 residues. Trimming removed 3 bases from V and 11 bases from J; junction bases left unmatched: 12. CDR3 coding DNA: TGTGCCAGCAGCTTTGGAACCGCACAGGGGTGGGCTTTCTTT. The encoded protein is CASSFGTAQGWAFF.

The V call is TRBV25-1, the J call TRBJ1-2; the D gene is possibly TRBD1 (5 bases). CDR3 length: 12 residues. Trimming left V 4 bases short and J 5 bases short, with 8 bases between. Germline assignment: CDR1 MGHDK and CDR2 SYGVNS. CDR3 sequence: CASSGQFYGYTF. As DNA, the CDR3 is TGTGCCAGCAGTGGACAGTTTTATGGCTACACCTTC.

The genes are TRBV3-1 (or the pseudogene TRBV3-2) and TRBJ1-6; TRBD1 aligns across 9 bases. J was trimmed by 7 bases and V by 4 bases; bases with no gene match: 8. The CDR3 covers 16 residues. Per germline, CDR1 LGHDT and CDR2 YNNKEL (reference sequence). DNA for the CDR3: TGTGCCAGCAGCCCGATCCGACAGGGGGGGAATTCACCCCTCCACTTT. Translation: CASSPIRQGGNSPLHF.

V is TRBV10-1 and J is TRBJ2-7; a weak D match, TRBD1 (6 bases). Germline V CDR1 and CDR2: WNHNN, SYGVQD (reference sequence). The CDR3 sequence is 14 residues long. Trimming stripped 2 bases from V and 5 bases from J, with 13 bases between. The CDR3 DNA reads TGCGCCAGCAGTGAGGGGGGCGTTAGGGACGAGCAGTACTTC. Amino acids: CASSEGGVRDEQYF.

The V and J genes are TRBV5-1 and TRBJ1-4; D is perhaps TRBD1 (5 bases). In germline, CDR1 is SGHRS, CDR2 YFSETQ. With 0 bases removed from V and 1 base from J, the gap between germline ends came to 10 bases. The CDR3 covers 16 residues. The CDR3 region has the DNA TGCGCCAGCAGCTTGGGTGTGCAGGGAACTAATGAAAAACTGTTTTTT. The encoded protein is CASSLGVQGTNEKLFF.

This sequence joins TRBV4-1 and TRBJ2-1, with 7 bases lining up with TRBD1. Germline V lookup: CDR1 MGHRA, CDR2 YSYEKL. This CDR3 comprises 17 residues. J gave up 2 bases and V 4 bases, and 11 bases lay outside the gene matches. CDR3 sequence: CASSLLSNRGAYNEQFF. CDR3 in DNA: TGCGCCAGCAGCCTACTCTCGAACAGGGGCGCCTACAATGAGCAGTTCTTC.

This clone came up a few times. The chain combines TRBV29-1 with TRBJ1-4, with TRBD1 identical over 9 bases. Unmatched junction bases numbered 6, after V lost 6 bases and J lost 4 bases. Looked up from germline, CDR1 is SQVTM and CDR2 is ANQGSEA. The CDR3 has 14 residues. CDR3: CSVTTGGYNEKLFF. The CDR3 bases are TGCAGCGTGACCACAGGGGGCTATAATGAAAAACTGTTTTTT.